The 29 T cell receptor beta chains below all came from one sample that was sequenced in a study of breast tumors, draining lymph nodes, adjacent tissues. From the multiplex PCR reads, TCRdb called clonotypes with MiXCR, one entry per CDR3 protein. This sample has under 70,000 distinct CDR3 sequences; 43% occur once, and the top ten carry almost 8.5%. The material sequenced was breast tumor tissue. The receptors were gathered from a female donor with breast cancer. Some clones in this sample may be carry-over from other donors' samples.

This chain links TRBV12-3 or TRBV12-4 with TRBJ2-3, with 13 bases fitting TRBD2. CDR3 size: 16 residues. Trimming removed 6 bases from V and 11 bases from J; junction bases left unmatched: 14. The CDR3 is CASSGLAGVVYNEQYF. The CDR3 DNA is TGTGCCAGCAGCGGACTAGCGGGAGTAGTTTATAATGAGCAGTATTTT.

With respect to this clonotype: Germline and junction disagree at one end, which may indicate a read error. The CDR3 nucleotides read TGTGCCGGCAGTGAATTTTGGCAGAACACCGGGGAGCTGTTTTTT. The encoded protein is CAGSEFWQNTGELFF. The rearrangement joins TRBV6-1 to TRBJ2-2; D ambiguous. The germline CDR1 and CDR2 sequences are MNHNS and SASEGT. The CDR3 has 15 amino acids.

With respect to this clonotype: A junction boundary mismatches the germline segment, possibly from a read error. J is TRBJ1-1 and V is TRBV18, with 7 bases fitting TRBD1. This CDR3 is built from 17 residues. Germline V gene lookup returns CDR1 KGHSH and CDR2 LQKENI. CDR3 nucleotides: TGTGCCAGCTCACCCTTGGACAGGAGAACTTTGAACACTGAAGTTTTCTTT. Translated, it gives CASSPLDRRTLNTEVFF.

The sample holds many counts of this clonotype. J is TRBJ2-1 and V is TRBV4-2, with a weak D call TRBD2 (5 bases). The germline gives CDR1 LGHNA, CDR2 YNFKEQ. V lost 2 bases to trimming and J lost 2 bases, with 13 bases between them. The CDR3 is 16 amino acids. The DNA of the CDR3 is TGTGCCAGCAGCCAAAAGGGAGTTACCCCCTACAATGAGCAGTTCTTC. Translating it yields CASSQKGVTPYNEQFF.

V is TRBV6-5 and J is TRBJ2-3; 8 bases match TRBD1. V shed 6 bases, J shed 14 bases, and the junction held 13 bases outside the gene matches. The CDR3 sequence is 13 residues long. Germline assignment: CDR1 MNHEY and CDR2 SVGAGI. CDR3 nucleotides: TGTGCCAGCAGCACGTCTCAGGGGGCCGTAAGGTATTTT. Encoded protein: CASSTSQGAVRYF.

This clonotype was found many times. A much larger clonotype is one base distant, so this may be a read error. In nucleotides, the CDR3 is TGTGCCAGCAGCGTAGGAAGTACCTTACAAGAGACCCCGTACTTC. Its translation is CASSVGSTLQETPYF. The gene calls are TRBV9 and TRBJ2-5; D gene uncertain. The CDR3 runs to 15 residues. CDR1 SGDLS and CDR2 YYNGEE come from the germline V gene.

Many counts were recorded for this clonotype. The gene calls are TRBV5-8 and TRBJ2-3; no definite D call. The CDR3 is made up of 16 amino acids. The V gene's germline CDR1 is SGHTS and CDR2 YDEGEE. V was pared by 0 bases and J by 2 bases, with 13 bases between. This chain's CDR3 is CASSLEFPRHTDTQYF. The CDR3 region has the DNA TGTGCCAGCAGCTTGGAGTTTCCGCGACACACAGATACGCAGTATTTT.

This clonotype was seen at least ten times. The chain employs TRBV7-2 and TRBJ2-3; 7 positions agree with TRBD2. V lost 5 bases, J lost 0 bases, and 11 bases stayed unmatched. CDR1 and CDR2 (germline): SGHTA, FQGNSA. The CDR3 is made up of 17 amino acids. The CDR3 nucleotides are TGTGCCAGCAGCCACGACCCTAGCGGACCTAGCACAGATACGCAGTATTTT. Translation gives CASSHDPSGPSTDTQYF.

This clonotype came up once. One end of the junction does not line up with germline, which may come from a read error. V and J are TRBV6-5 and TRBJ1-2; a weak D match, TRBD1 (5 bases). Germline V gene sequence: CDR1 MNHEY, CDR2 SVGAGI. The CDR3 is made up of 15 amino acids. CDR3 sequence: CASSRGRQLNYGHTF. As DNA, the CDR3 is TGTGCCAGCAGTAGGGGCAGACAACTCAACTATGGCCACACCTTC.

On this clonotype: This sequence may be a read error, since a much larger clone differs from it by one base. The CDR3 here is CASSILLAANSYNEQFF. The CDR3 nucleotides are TGTGCCAGCAGTATTCTGCTGGCCGCGAACTCCTACAATGAGCAGTTCTTC. V and J are TRBV12-3 or TRBV12-4 and TRBJ2-1; D is unclear. The CDR3 is made up of 17 amino acids. Trimming pared 5 bases from V and 0 bases from J, leaving 17 bases between.

The CDR3 DNA reads as TGTGCCAGCGGCAGGTATTATGAGCAGTTCTTC. It translates to CASGRYYEQFF. The chain links TRBV2 to TRBJ2-1; no reliable D call. Germline lookup yields CDR1 SNHLY and CDR2 FYNNEI. CDR3 length: 11 amino acids. V was pared by 8 bases and J by 8 bases, with 10 bases between. Together with reference TRBV2 and TRBJ2-1, the CDR3 gives the full variable domain: EPEVTQTPSHQVTQMGQEVILRCVPISNHLYFYWYRQILGQKVEFLVSFYNNEISEKSEIFDDQFSVERPDGSNFTLKIRSTKLEDSAMYFCASGRYYEQFFGPGTRLTVL.

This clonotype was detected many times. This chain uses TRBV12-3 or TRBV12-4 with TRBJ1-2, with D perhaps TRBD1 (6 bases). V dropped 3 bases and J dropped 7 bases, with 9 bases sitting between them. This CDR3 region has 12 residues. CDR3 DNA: TGTGCCAGCAGTTTTAGGGGGGTTGGCTACACCTTC. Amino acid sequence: CASSFRGVGYTF.

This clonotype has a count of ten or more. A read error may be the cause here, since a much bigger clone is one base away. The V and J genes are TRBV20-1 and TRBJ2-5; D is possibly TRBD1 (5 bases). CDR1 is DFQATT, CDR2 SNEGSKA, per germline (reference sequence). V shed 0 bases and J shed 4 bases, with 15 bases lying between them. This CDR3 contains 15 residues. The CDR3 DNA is TGCAGTGCTAGAGATGGTCAGGGTAGGGCAGAGACCCAGTACTTC. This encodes CSARDGQGRAETQYF.

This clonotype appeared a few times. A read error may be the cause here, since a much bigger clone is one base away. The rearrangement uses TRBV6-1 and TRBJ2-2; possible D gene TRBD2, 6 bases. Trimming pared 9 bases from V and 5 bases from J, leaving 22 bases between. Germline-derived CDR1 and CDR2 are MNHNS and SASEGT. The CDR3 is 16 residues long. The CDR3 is CASHRGVVGGTGELFF. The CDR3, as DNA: TGTGCCAGTCACCGGGGAGTAGTGGGAGGAACCGGGGAGCTGTTTTTT.

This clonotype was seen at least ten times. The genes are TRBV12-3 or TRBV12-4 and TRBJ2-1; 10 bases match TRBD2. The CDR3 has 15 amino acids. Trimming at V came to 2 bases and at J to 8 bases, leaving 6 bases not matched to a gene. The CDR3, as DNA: TGTGCCAGCAGTTTAAGCAGCGGGGGGGCTCATGAGCAGTTCTTC. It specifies CASSLSSGGAHEQFF.

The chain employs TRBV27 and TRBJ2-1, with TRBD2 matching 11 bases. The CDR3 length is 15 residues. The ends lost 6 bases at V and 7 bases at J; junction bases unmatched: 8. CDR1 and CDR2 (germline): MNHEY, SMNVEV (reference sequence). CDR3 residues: CASRFLAGGPNEQFF. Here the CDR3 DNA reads TGTGCCAGCAGGTTTTTAGCGGGGGGGCCTAATGAGCAGTTCTTC.

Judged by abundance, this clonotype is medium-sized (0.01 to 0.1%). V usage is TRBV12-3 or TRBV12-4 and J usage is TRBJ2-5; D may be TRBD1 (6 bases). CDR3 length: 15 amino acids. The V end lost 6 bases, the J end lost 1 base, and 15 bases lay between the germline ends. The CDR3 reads CASSAQVDSQETQYF. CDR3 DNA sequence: TGTGCCAGCAGCGCCCAAGTGGACAGCCAAGAGACCCAGTACTTC.

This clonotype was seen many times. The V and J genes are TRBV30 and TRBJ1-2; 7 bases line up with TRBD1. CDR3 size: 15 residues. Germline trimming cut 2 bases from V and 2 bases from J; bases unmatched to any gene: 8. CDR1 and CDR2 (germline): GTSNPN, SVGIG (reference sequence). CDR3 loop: CAWSRAGGANYGYTF. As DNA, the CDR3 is TGTGCCTGGAGTAGGGCAGGGGGGGCAAACTATGGCTACACCTTC. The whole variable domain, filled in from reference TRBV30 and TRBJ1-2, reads SQTIHQWPATLVQPVGSPLSLECTVEGTSNPNLYWYRQAAGRGLQLLFYSVGIGQISSEVPQNLSASRPQDRQFILSSKKLLLSDSGFYLCAWSRAGGANYGYTFGSGTRLTVV.

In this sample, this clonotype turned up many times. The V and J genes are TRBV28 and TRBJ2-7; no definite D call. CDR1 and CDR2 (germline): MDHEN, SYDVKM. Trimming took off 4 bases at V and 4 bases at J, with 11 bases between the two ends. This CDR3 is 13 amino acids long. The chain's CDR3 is CASSSRAPYEQYF. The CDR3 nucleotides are TGTGCCAGCAGTTCCCGCGCGCCATACGAGCAGTACTTC. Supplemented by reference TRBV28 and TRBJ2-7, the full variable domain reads DVKVTQSSRYLVKRTGEKVFLECVQDMDHENMFWYRQDPGLGLRLIYFSYDVKMKEKGDIPEGYSVSREKKERFSLILESASTNQTSMYLCASSSRAPYEQYFGPGTRLTVT.

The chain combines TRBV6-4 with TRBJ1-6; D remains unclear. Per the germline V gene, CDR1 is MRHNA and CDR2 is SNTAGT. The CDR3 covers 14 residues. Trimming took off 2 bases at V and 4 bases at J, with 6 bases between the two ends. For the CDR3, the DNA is TGTGCCAGCAGTGACCGGGCGTATAATTCACCCCTCCACTTT. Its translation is CASSDRAYNSPLHF.

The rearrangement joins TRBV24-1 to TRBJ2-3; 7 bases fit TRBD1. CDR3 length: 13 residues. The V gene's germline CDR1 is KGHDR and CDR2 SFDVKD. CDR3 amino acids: CAKTGRGTDTQYF. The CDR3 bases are TGTGCGAAGACAGGGCGCGGCACAGATACGCAGTATTTT.

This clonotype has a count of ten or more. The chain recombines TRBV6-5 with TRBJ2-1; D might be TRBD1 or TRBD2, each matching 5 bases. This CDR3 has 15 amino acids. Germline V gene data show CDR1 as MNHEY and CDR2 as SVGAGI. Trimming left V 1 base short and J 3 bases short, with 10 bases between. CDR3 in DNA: TGTGCCAGCAGTTACTTCGGGACCGACTACAATGAGCAGTTCTTC. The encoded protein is CASSYFGTDYNEQFF.

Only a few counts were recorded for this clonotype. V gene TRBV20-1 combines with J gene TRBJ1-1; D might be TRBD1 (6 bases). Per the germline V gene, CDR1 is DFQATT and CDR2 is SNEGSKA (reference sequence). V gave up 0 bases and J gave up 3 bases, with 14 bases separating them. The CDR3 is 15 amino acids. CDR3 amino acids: CSARDGGLEYTEAFF. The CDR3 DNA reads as TGCAGTGCTAGAGATGGGGGGCTGGAGTACACTGAAGCTTTCTTT.

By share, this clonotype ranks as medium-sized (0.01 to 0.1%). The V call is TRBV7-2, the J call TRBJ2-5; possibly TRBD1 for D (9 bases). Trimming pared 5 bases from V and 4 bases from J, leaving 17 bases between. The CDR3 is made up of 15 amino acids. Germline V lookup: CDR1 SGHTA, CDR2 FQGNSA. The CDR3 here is CASSPGGTGRETQYF. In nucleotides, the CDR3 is TGTGCCAGCAGCCCGGGGGGGACAGGGAGAGAGACCCAGTACTTC.

CDR3 loop: CASSLAGAGNGYTF. In DNA, the CDR3 is TGTGCCAGCAGCTTAGCAGGGGCCGGGAATGGCTACACCTTC. This chain joins TRBV7-9 and TRBJ1-2, with D possibly matching TRBD1 (5 bases). Trimming took 0 bases from V and 6 from J, leaving 11 bases between them. There are 14 residues in the CDR3. The germline CDR1 and CDR2 sequences are SEHNR and FQNEAQ (reference sequence).

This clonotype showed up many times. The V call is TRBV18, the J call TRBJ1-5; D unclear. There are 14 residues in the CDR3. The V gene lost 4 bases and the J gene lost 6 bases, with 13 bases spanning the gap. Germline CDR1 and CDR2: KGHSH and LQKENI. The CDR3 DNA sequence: TGTGCCAGCTCACTGGAGGGAAGGAGTCAGCCCCAGCATTTT. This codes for CASSLEGRSQPQHF.

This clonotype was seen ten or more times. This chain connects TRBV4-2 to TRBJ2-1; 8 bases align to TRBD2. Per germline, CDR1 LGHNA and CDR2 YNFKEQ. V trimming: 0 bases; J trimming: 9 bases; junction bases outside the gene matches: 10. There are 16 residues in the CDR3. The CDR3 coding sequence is TGTGCCAGCAGCCAAGATCCAGCGGGGGCTAGGGGTGAGCAGTTCTTC. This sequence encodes CASSQDPAGARGEQFF.

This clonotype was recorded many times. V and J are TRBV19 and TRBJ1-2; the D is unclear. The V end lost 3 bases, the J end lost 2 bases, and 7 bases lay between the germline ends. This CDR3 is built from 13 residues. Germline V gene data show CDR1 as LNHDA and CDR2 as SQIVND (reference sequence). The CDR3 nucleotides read TGTGCCAGTAGTATTTTCGGGAACTATGGCTACACCTTC. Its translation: CASSIFGNYGYTF.

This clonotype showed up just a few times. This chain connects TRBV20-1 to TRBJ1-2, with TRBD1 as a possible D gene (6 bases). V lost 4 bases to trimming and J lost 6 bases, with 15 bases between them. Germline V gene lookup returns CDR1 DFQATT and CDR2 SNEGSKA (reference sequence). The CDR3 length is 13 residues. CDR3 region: CSATAGAGNGYTF. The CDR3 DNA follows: TGCAGTGCTACTGCGGGGGCCGGGAATGGCTACACCTTC.